The clone carrying this T cell receptor (beta chain) was seen a handful of times. Its antigen is undetermined. This specimen belongs to a study of naive and memory T cell subsets. Overall study findings and caveats: A few larger clonotypes appeared in naive repertoires, especially CD8, possibly memory cells re-expressing CD45RA.

The beta constant-region primer was an equimolar mix of two oligonucleotides covering TRBC1 and TRBC2. Ligated cDNA was amplified by four rounds of PCR with nested alpha and beta constant-region primers and SP2. TCRdb reprocessed the UMI-ligation and nested PCR reads with MiXCR, giving one entry per CDR3 protein. This table has around 160,000 distinct CDR3 sequences, 22% appearing once. In germline, CDR1 is MNHNS, CDR2 SASEGT. V was clipped by 3 bases and J by 11 bases, with 20 bases between them. The CDR3 is made up of 15 amino acids. The clonotype comes from a human donor in good health. Specimen: naive CD4+ T cells from blood. The chain recombines TRBV6-1 with TRBJ1-5; possibly TRBD1 for D (5 bases). This CDR3 is CASSEIHQGSVSQHF. The DNA of the CDR3 is TGTGCCAGCAGTGAGATTCATCAGGGTTCTGTGTCCCAGCATTTT.